This entry lists 11 T cell receptor beta chains sequenced from one sample in a study of T cell responses to AZD1222 COVID-19 vaccine (dated by TCRdb to about 2021). The library was produced with the immunoSEQ multiplex PCR assay. TCRdb obtained this table from immuneACCESS and retained in-frame rearrangements with V and J assigned. These tables miss some clones; where compared with another copy, unresolved V genes account for less than half of the shortfall, and the remainder is unexplained. The sample has around 180,000 clones on record, approximately 87% of them singletons. Around 2.5% of the sample comes from the top ten. In light of the paper, this sample's time point label describes: baseline before first vaccination. This specimen's treatment or condition label, per the study, means: meningococcal conjugate vaccine given as trial control. Material: peripheral blood, obtained on day 0 of MenACWY control vaccination. These receptor sequences come from an adult in good health.

The rearrangement joins TRBV13 to TRBJ2-7; D is unclear. Germline values: CDR1 PRHDT, CDR2 FYEKMQ (reference sequence). This CDR3 is built from 14 residues. The ends were cut back, 5 bases at V and 4 bases at J, with 15 bases in the middle. The CDR3 DNA sequence: TGTGCCAGCAGCGTATCGGTCCGATCTTACGAGCAGTACTTC. Protein sequence: CASSVSVRSYEQYF.

This rearrangement joins TRBV4-3 to TRBJ2-3; tentatively, D is TRBD1 or TRBD2 (5 bases each). Trimming took off 3 bases at V and 3 bases at J, with 19 bases between the two ends. There are 17 residues in the CDR3. Germline CDR1 is LGHNA and CDR2 is YSLEER. The CDR3 here is CASSQVYKIEGTDTQYF. CDR3 DNA: TGCGCCAGCAGCCAGGTGTATAAAATCGAGGGGACAGATACGCAGTATTTT.

This chain connects TRBV6-5 to TRBJ1-2; D is unresolved. This CDR3 has 14 amino acids. V was shortened by 0 bases and J by 4 bases, with 9 bases between the two germline ends. Germline V CDR1 and CDR2: MNHEY, SVGAGI. The CDR3 DNA sequence: TGTGCCAGCAGTTACTCGGCTGGCGGCTATGGCTACACCTTC. Translation: CASSYSAGGYGYTF.

The sample holds a few counts of this clone. The chain has TRBV19 and TRBJ2-3; D gene unclear. The CDR3 consists of 11 residues. Germline V CDR1 and CDR2: LNHDA, SQIVND (reference sequence). Deletions cut 6 bases from V and 2 bases from J, with 3 bases between. This CDR3 reads CASSFTDTQYF. The CDR3 coding sequence is TGTGCCAGTAGCTTCACAGATACGCAGTATTTT.

V gene TRBV4-2 combines with J gene TRBJ2-7, with D perhaps matching TRBD2 (5 bases). This CDR3 has 16 amino acids. Germline CDR1 reads LGHNA; CDR2 reads YNFKEQ. Between the trimmed V and J ends, which lost 2 bases and 3 bases, there was a span of 17 bases. In nucleotides, the CDR3 is TGTGCCAGCAGCCAACACGCGGGCGGGCCTGACTACGAGCAGTACTTC. Translation gives CASSQHAGGPDYEQYF.

This clone was counted between two and nine times. The chain is built from TRBV28 and TRBJ1-3; 11 positions match TRBD1. The CDR3 consists of 20 residues. The V and J ends lost 5 bases and 2 bases, in that order; junction bases with no gene match: 17. CDR1 and CDR2 from the germline V gene are MDHEN and SYDVKM. This chain's CDR3 is CASSPDPPLDRGRAGNTIYF. In nucleotides, the CDR3 is TGTGCCAGCAGTCCCGACCCGCCCTTGGACAGGGGGCGCGCTGGAAACACCATATATTTT.

The chain has TRBV6-5 and TRBJ1-2; no reliable D call. The length of the CDR3 is 13 residues. V gave up 6 bases and J gave up 7 bases, with 15 bases separating them. The germline V gene encodes CDR1 MNHEY and CDR2 SVGAGI. The DNA of the CDR3 is TGTGCCAGCAGCTACGGCATACAATTTGGCTACACCTTC. It encodes CASSYGIQFGYTF.

The J gene is TRBJ2-3, the V gene TRBV24-1; 8 bases are a match to TRBD2. J gave up 5 bases and V 3 bases, and 9 bases lay outside the gene matches. The germline CDR1 and CDR2 sequences are KGHDR and SFDVKD. The CDR3 is 16 residues long. The CDR3 DNA sequence: TGTGCCACCAGTGATGCCGGGACTAGTCCCAAAGATACGCAGTATTTT. Its protein product is CATSDAGTSPKDTQYF.

This clone was found a few times. The chain is built from TRBV6-1 and TRBJ1-1; no reliable D call. The CDR3 contains 14 residues. Germline V gives CDR1 MNHNS, CDR2 SASEGT. V gave up 2 bases and J gave up 11 bases, with 18 bases separating them. The CDR3 DNA reads TGTGCCAGCAGTGAACCCCTAACAGTACCGGGTGCTTTCTTT. Amino acids: CASSEPLTVPGAFF.

The rearrangement joins TRBV5-1 to TRBJ1-1; 12 bases fit TRBD1. The junction had 12 bases not matched to a gene; V was cut back by 4 bases and J by 11 bases. The CDR3 length is 15 residues. CDR1 and CDR2 from the germline V gene are SGHRS and YFSETQ. The CDR3 is CASSPSGTGGEKAFF. The CDR3 DNA reads TGCGCCAGCAGCCCATCCGGGACAGGGGGCGAGAAGGCTTTCTTT. Full variable domain (rest looked up from reference TRBV5-1 and TRBJ1-1): KAGVTQTPRYLIKTRGQQVTLSCSPISGHRSVSWYQQTPGQGLQFLFEYFSETQRNKGNFPGRFSGRQFSNSRSEMNVSTLELGDSALYLCASSPSGTGGEKAFFGQGTRLTVV.

This clone was recorded a few times. This chain joins TRBV19 and TRBJ1-4; D ambiguous. The CDR3 covers 18 residues. Germline-derived CDR1 and CDR2 are LNHDA and SQIVND (reference sequence). V dropped 5 bases and J dropped 4 bases, with 23 bases sitting between them. CDR3 sequence reads: CASSLGVGSGLINEKLFF. In DNA form, the CDR3 reads TGTGCCAGTAGTCTGGGAGTCGGGAGTGGACTGATTAATGAAAAACTGTTTTTT.